This is a list of T cell receptor beta chains from one sample in a study of T cell repertoires in aging, cancer and after chemotherapy. TCRdb re-called the multiplex PCR reads with MiXCR, one entry per CDR3 protein. The sample has 3,600 or so distinct CDR3 sequences, around 32% seen once. Input material: blood. Source of these receptors: a human donor with a solid tumor. Each CDR3 is given with its conserved first and last residue. D genes are given only for firm matches. Not all rows give a size; the values are once, few, many and, for expanded clones, a class.

DNA | CDR3 | size | J | V | D
TGTGCCAGCAGTACCACTCGACAGTACCAAGAGACCCAGTACTTC | CASSTTRQYQETQYF | NA | TRBJ2-5 | TRBV27 | NA
TGTGCCAGCAGTGAAGTGGAGGGGGGCTGGATCTTAGCCAAAAACATTCAGTACTTC | CASSEVEGGWILAKNIQYF | once | TRBJ2-4 | TRBV6-5 | NA
TGCAGCGTGGTTCCGACAGGGTCATATGGCTACACCTTC | CSVVPTGSYGYTF | medium-sized | TRBJ1-2 | TRBV29-1 | TRBD1
TGCGCCAGCAGTTTTGGGAGCTCTCGGGATACGCAGTATTTT | CASSFGSSRDTQYF | NA | TRBJ2-3 | TRBV5-6 | NA
TGTGCCAGCAGCTTAGCAGTTCCCGAGGGCACAGATACGCAGTATTTT | CASSLAVPEGTDTQYF | medium-sized | TRBJ2-3 | TRBV7-6 | NA
TGTGCCAGCAGGGGACAGTTAGCAATCAGCCAGCATTTT | CASRGQLAISQHF | NA | TRBJ1-5 | TRBV6-4 | TRBD1
TGTGCCAGCAGCTTATCAGGGCCCCTCATCACCGGGGAGCTGTTTTTT | CASSLSGPLITGELFF | few | TRBJ2-2 | TRBV4-1 | NA
TGTGCCAGCAGCTTGGACTCTGGGGCCAACGTCCTGACTTTC | CASSLDSGANVLTF | few | TRBJ2-6 | TRBV5-5 | NA
TGCAGTGCTTCCGGACCGGGAGTCTATGAGCAGTTCTTC | CSASGPGVYEQFF | NA | TRBJ2-1 | TRBV20-1 | NA
TGTGCCAGCAGCCAGGGTTATGAAAAACTGTTTTTT | CASSQGYEKLFF | NA | TRBJ1-4 | TRBV6-1 | NA
TGTGCCAGCACTTGGCAGGGGGCAGGTGAGCAGTTCTTC | CASTWQGAGEQFF | few | TRBJ2-1 | TRBV27 | TRBD1
TGTGCCAGCAGCTTAGGAACAGGGTTCGGCTACACCTTC | CASSLGTGFGYTF | NA | TRBJ1-2 | TRBV7-6 | NA
TGTGCCTGGAGTCCTGCGGGACTACTATTCGCGAACACCGGGGAGCTGTTTTTT | CAWSPAGLLFANTGELFF | medium-sized | TRBJ2-2 | TRBV30 | TRBD2
TGTGCCAGCAGAACTAGCGGGAACACCGGGGAGCTGTTTTTT | CASRTSGNTGELFF | few | TRBJ2-2 | TRBV5-4 | TRBD2
TGCGCCAGCAGCCAAGGGTTGAACACCGGGGAGCTGTTTTTT | CASSQGLNTGELFF | few | TRBJ2-2 | TRBV4-1 | NA
TGTGCCACCAGCTACCCCGGGTCTGGGTATGAAAAACTGTTTTTT | CATSYPGSGYEKLFF | few | TRBJ1-4 | TRBV15 | NA
TGTGCCAGTAGTATGTCAGCGGGGCCTAGCACAGATACGCAGTATTTT | CASSMSAGPSTDTQYF | NA | TRBJ2-3 | TRBV19 | TRBD2
TGCGCCTCCTTGGTAGGGGGGGCCGGGGAGCTGTTTTTT | CASLVGGAGELFF | NA | TRBJ2-2 | TRBV29-1 | NA
TGTGCCTGGAGCCCTCCAGCGGGAGACTACAATGAGCAGTTCTTC | CAWSPPAGDYNEQFF | medium-sized | TRBJ2-1 | TRBV30 | TRBD2
TGTGCCAGCAGCCCCTATGGACCACGGGGAGAGCAGTTCTTC | CASSPYGPRGEQFF | NA | TRBJ2-1 | TRBV6-2/TRBV6-3 | NA
TGCAGTGCTAGATTCTGGTGGCGGCGGAATGAAAAACTGTTTTTT | CSARFWWRRNEKLFF | NA | TRBJ1-4 | TRBV20-1 | NA
TGTGCCAGCAGTTACTCGGGACTAGCGGGAGTGGGGGAGCAGTTCTTC | CASSYSGLAGVGEQFF | medium-sized | TRBJ2-1 | TRBV6-5 | TRBD2
TGCAGCGTTGAAGATACGACAGGGGGCCTGAACACTGAAGCTTTCTTT | CSVEDTTGGLNTEAFF | NA | TRBJ1-1 | TRBV29-1 | TRBD1
TGTGCCAGCAGCTTAGATCAAGGGTACCAGCATTTT | CASSLDQGYQHF | NA | TRBJ1-5 | TRBV11-2 | NA
TGTGCCAGAAGTTTGGGCGGGGCCAACTATGGCTACACCTTC | CARSLGGANYGYTF | NA | TRBJ1-2 | TRBV12-3/TRBV12-4 | NA
TGTGCCAGCTCACCATTAAGGGAAGACCAACGGCATTTT | CASSPLREDQRHF | medium-sized | TRBJ1-5 | TRBV18 | NA
TGTGCCAGTAGCCTCCTTCTTGGACAGGTCCAAGAGACCCAGTACTTC | CASSLLLGQVQETQYF | NA | TRBJ2-5 | TRBV19 | TRBD1
TGTGCCAGCGATCAGACAGGGGCAGTTGGCTACACCTTC | CASDQTGAVGYTF | few | TRBJ1-2 | TRBV19 | TRBD1
TGTGCCAGCTCACCTCGGTCGAACACTGAAGCTTTCTTT | CASSPRSNTEAFF | NA | TRBJ1-1 | TRBV18 | NA
TGTGCCAGCAGTCCAGCCCGAGATTCAGGGGTGCGGGAGACCCAGTACTTC | CASSPARDSGVRETQYF | few | TRBJ2-5 | TRBV4-2 | NA
TGTGCCAGCAGTGAAGCCTTGGCGGGGATCGGTAATGAAAAACTGTTTTTT | CASSEALAGIGNEKLFF | NA | TRBJ1-4 | TRBV6-1 | NA
TGCGCCAGCAGCCTTCGGACTAGCGGGAGTGTCTATACTGAGCAGTTCTTC | CASSLRTSGSVYTEQFF | few | TRBJ2-1 | TRBV5-1 | TRBD2